This T cell receptor beta chain is drawn from a study of T cell responses to AZD1222 COVID-19 vaccine (dated by TCRdb to 2020 to 2023). Some background on the complete study: TCR sequencing was performed for 230 to 250 trial participants, of whom roughly 200 were given two doses of AZD1222 and 26 were given two doses of MenACWY control vaccine. Enrollment into the trials was organized by age into subgroups of 18-55, 56-69 and 70-plus years, and those subgroups contained 148, 28 and 57 TCR-sequenced participants, respectively.

With regard to this clone: What this receptor recognizes is not known. Base qualities are not recorded, but no much larger clone differs from it by a single base.

Including cysteine and phenylalanine, the CDR3 has 15 amino acids. The only DNA kept is the CDR3, 45 bases in frame from the first base. Trimming removed 10 bases from V and 0 bases from J, leaving 13 bases between the germline ends. Via the germline V gene, CDR1 is MGHDK and CDR2 SYGVNS. Overall study outcomes, separate from this receptor: A significant rise in spike-specific TCR breadth and depth was observed after two AZD1222 doses relative to day 0 and relative to MenACWY recipients. CD4 TCRs associated with the vaccine covered the entire spike protein, and the dominant responses were in regions 160-218 and 743-854. The 56-69-year group was small, and its depth increase did not reach significance, likely because of low power. No day 14 peak-response samples were available, so repertoires were characterized only after the peak T cell response. Nearly half of unique spike-specific TCRs reportedly recognized epitopes outside regions mutated in the B.1.351 and B.1.1.7 variants. Only five or six AZD1222 recipients were SARS-CoV-2 seropositive at baseline, limiting conclusions about previously exposed vaccinees. Participants were mostly white British, with more females than males. The authors suggested clonal diversity may have been underestimated.

The CDR3 regions of human TCRbeta chains were subjected to immunosequencing. The authors' pipeline ran thus. Repertoire TCRs were checked for matches against a reference library of SARS-CoV-2-specific TCRs that had been generated using the MIRA antigen-specificity platform. Breadth meant the fraction of unique TCRs that were SARS-CoV-2-associated, whereas depth meant the fraction of total T cells that were SARS-CoV-2-associated. Using the MIRA data, every spike-specific TCR was mapped to the spike region that the TCR reacted to and assigned to either a CD4 or a CD8 class. Log10-transformed breadth and depth values were compared by one-way ANOVA with Sidak's multiple comparisons tests. TCRdb took this table from immuneACCESS and kept in-frame rearrangements with V and J called. Such tables lack part of the clones; where checked against another copy, unresolved V genes explain under half of the gap, and the rest is unexplained. V and J calls and clone size are those listed in that table; D and trimming were worked out from the DNA. Counted in this sample were some 150,000 clones; around 86% of them appeared once. Just over 9% of the sample is held by the ten biggest clonotypes.

The meaning of the sample's time point label: about 28 days (+/-7) after the second vaccine dose. AZD1222 recipients whose second dose came at about 4 weeks and those whose second dose came at about 12 weeks were combined into one group, since spike-specific TCR depth and breadth did not differ between the two schedules. Samples from vaccinated people were obtained from the UK trials COV001 and COV002, which included a single-blind randomized controlled phase 2/3 trial of AZD1222 (ChAdOx1 nCoV-19) in healthy adults. For TCRbeta chain sequencing, PBMC samples from trial participants were taken at day 0 and at day 28 after the second dose.

The sequenced sample was peripheral blood, obtained 28 days after the second AZD1222 dose. This sequence was found in an adult who received the AZD1222 COVID-19 vaccine. The chain is assembled from TRBV25-1 and TRBJ2-6; tentative D gene TRBD1, with 6 bases matching. CDR3 protein: CATGQSSSGANVLTF. The nucleotide sequence is given as TGTGCCACAGGACAGTCCTCCTCTGGGGCCAACGTCCTGACTTTC.